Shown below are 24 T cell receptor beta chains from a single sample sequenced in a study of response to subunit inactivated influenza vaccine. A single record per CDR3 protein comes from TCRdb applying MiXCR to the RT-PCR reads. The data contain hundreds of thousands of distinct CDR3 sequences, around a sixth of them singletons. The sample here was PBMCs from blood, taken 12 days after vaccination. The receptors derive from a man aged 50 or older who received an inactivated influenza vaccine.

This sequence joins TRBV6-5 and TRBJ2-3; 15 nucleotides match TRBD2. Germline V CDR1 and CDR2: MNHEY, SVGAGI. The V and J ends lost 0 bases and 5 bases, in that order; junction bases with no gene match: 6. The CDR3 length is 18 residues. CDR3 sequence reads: CASSYSLGTSGGLDTQYF. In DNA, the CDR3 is TGTGCCAGCAGTTACTCTCTTGGGACTAGCGGGGGGTTAGATACGCAGTATTTT.

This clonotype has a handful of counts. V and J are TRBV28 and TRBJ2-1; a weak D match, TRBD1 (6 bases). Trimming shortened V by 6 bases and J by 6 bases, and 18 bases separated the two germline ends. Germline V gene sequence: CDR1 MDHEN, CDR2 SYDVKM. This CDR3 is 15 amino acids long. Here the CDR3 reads CASSPDRLWGNEQFF. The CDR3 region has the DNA TGTGCCAGCAGCCCAGACAGGCTCTGGGGCAATGAGCAGTTCTTC.

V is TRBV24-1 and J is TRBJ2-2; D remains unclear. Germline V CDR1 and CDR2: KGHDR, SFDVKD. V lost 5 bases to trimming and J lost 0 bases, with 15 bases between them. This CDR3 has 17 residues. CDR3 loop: CATSGFSGVPNTGELFF. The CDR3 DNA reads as TGTGCCACCAGTGGGTTTTCAGGAGTCCCGAACACCGGGGAGCTGTTTTTT.

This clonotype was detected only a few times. The CDR3 DNA is TGTGCCAGCAGCCAACCCTACCCCGGGACAGGGTCTAAGTACACTGAAGCTTTCTTT. It codes for CASSQPYPGTGSKYTEAFF. This chain uses TRBV4-2 with TRBJ1-1, with 9 bases fitting TRBD1. From germline, CDR1 is LGHNA and CDR2 YNFKEQ. This CDR3 is built from 19 residues. V lost 2 bases, J lost 3 bases, and 16 bases stayed unmatched.

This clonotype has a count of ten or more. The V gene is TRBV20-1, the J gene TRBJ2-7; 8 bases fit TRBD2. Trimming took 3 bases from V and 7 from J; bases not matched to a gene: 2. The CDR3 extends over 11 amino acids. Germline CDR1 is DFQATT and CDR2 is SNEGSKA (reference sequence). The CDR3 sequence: CSASGGGEQYF. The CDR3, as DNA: TGCAGTGCTAGCGGGGGGGGGGAGCAGTACTTC.

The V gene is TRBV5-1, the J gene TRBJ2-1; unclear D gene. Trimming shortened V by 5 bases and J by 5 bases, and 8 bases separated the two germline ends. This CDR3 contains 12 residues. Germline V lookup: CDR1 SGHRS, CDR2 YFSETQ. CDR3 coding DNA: TGCGCCAGCAGACTAACCGACAATGAGCAGTTCTTC. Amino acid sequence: CASRLTDNEQFF.

The CDR3 spells CSANRQGSGANVLTF. Here the CDR3 DNA reads TGCAGTGCTAATAGACAGGGATCTGGGGCCAACGTCCTGACTTTC. The rearrangement joins TRBV20-1 to TRBJ2-6, with 7 bases that match TRBD1. The germline CDR1 and CDR2 sequences are DFQATT and SNEGSKA (reference sequence). V shed 4 bases and J 1 base; nucleotides not matched to a gene: 4. The CDR3 runs to 15 residues.

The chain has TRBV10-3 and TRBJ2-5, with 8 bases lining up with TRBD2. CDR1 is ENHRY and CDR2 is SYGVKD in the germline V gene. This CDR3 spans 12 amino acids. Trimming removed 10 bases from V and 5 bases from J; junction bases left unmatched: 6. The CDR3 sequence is CATKGLEETQYF. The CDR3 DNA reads TGTGCCACCAAGGGACTAGAGGAGACCCAGTACTTC.

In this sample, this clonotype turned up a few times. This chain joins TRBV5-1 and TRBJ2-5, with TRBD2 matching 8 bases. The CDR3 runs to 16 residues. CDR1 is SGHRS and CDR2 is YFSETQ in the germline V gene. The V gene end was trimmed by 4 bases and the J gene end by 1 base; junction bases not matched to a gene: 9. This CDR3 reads CASSRFGLAIQETQYF. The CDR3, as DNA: TGCGCCAGCAGCCGCTTCGGACTAGCCATCCAAGAGACCCAGTACTTC.

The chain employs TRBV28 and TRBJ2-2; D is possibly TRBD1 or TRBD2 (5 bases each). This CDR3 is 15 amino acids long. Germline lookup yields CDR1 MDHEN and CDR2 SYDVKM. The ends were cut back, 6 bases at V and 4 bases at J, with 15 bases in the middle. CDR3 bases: TGTGCCAGCAGCTCGTGGGGGTTTTCCACCGGGGAGCTGTTTTTT. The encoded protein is CASSSWGFSTGELFF.

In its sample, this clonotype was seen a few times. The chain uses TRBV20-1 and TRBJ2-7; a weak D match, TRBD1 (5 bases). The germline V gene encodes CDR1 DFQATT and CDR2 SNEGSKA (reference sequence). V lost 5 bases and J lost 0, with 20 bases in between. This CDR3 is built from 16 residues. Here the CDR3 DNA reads TGCAGTGCTGGAAAAAAACAGGCGACGAGCTCCTACGAGCAGTACTTC. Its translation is CSAGKKQATSSYEQYF.

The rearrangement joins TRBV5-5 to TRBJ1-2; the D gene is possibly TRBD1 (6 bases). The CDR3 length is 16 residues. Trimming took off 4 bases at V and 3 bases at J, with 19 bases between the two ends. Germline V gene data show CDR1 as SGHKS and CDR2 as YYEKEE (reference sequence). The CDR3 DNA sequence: TGTGCCAGCAGCCCGCGGACAGCCCGAGTGGACTATGGCTACACCTTC. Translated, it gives CASSPRTARVDYGYTF.

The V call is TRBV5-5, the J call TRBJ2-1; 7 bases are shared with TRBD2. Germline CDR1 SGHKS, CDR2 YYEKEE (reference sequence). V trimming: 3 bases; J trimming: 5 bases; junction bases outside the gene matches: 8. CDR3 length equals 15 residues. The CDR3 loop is CASSWPGTKNNEQFF. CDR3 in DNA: TGTGCCAGCAGCTGGCCCGGGACTAAGAACAATGAGCAGTTCTTC.

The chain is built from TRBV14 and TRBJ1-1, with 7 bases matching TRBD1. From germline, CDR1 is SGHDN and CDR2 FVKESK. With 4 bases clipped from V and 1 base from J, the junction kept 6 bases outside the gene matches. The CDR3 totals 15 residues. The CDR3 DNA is TGTGCCAGCAGCCCCCGGACAGGCTGGAACACTGAAGCTTTCTTT. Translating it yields CASSPRTGWNTEAFF. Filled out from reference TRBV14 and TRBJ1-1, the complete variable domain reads EAGVTQFPSHSVIEKGQTVTLRCDPISGHDNLYWYRRVMGKEIKFLLHFVKESKQDESGMPNNRFLAERTGGTYSTLKVQPAELEDSGVYFCASSPRTGWNTEAFFGQGTRLTVV.

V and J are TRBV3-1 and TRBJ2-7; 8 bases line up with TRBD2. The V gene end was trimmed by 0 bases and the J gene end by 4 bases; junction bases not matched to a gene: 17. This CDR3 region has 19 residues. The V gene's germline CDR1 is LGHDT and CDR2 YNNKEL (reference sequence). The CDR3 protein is CASSQDPPTRGAGVYEQYF. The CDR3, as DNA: TGTGCCAGCAGCCAAGACCCACCGACTAGGGGAGCGGGAGTGTACGAGCAGTACTTC.

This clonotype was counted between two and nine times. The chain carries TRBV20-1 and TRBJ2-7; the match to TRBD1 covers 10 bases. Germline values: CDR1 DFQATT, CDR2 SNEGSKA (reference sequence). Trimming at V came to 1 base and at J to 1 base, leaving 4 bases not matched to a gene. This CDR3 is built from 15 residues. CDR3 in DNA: TGCAGTGCTAGAGCCCCGGGACAGGGGTCCTACGAGCAGTACTTC. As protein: CSARAPGQGSYEQYF.

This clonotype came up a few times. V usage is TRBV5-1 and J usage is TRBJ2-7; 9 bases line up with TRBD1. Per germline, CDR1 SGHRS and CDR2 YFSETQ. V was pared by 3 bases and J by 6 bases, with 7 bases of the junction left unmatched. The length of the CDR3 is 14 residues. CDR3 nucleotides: TGCGCCAGCAGCTCAACGGACAGGGGCGGCGAGCAGTACTTC. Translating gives CASSSTDRGGEQYF.

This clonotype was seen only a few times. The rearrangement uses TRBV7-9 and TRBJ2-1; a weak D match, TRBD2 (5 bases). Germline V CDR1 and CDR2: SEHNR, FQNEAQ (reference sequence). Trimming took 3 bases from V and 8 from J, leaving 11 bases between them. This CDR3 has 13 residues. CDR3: CASSFGRAHEQFF. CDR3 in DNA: TGTGCCAGCAGCTTTGGGCGGGCCCATGAGCAGTTCTTC.

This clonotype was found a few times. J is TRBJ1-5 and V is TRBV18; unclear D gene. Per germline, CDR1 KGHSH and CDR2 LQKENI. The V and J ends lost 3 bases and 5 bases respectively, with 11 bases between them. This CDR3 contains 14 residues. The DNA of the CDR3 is TGTGCCAGCTCACCGTCCCCCGGGGATCAGCCCCAGCATTTT. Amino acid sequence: CASSPSPGDQPQHF.

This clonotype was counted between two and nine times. This CDR3 is CASSPPLWDRGQETQYF. DNA for the CDR3: TGTGCCAGCAGCCCCCCGCTGTGGGACAGGGGGCAAGAGACCCAGTACTTC. The chain recombines TRBV6-2 or TRBV6-3 with TRBJ2-5, with 11 bases identical to TRBD1. Germline loops: CDR1 MNHEY, CDR2 SVGEGT. This CDR3 has 17 amino acids. With V trimmed by 6 bases and J by 2 bases, 11 bases remained unmatched.

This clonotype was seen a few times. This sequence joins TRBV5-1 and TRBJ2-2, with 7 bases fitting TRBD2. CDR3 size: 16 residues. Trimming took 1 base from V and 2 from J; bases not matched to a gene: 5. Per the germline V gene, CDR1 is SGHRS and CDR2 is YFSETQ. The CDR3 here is CASSLHQRGNTGELFF. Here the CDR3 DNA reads TGCGCCAGCAGCTTGCACCAGCGGGGAAACACCGGGGAGCTGTTTTTT.

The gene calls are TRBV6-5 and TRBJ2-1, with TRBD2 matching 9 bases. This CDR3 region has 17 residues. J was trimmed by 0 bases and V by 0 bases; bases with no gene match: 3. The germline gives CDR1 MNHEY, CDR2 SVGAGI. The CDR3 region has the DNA TGTGCCAGCAGTTACTCGGGCGGGGGGGGCTCCTACAATGAGCAGTTCTTC. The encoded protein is CASSYSGGGGSYNEQFF.

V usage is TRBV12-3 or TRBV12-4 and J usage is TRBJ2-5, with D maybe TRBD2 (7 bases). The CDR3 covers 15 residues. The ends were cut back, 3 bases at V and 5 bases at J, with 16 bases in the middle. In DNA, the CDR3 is TGTGCCAGCAGTTTTTCGGGCGGGGGCGGGGAGACCCAGTACTTC. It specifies CASSFSGGGGETQYF.

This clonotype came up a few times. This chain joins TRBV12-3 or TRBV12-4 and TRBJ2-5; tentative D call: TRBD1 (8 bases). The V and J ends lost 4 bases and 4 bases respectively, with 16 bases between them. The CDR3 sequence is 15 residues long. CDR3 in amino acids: CASSSFYRGGETQYF. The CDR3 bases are TGTGCCAGCAGTTCCTTTTACAGGGGGGGAGAGACCCAGTACTTC.